The 19 T cell receptor beta chains reported below all come from one sample, sequenced in a study of blood T cell repertoires in COVID-19 (dated by TCRdb to 2020 to 2021). Library preparation was by the immunoSEQ multiplex PCR assay. TCRdb mirrors the immuneACCESS table, restricted to in-frame sequences. Some clones are absent from its copies; in checked studies, under half trace to an unresolved V gene, and the reason for the others is unknown. Here the sample has a few hundred thousand clones; just under 90% occur a single time. Of the sample, 6.3% falls within the top ten clones. Sequences were obtained from peripheral blood. All receptors come from a woman in her 50s with COVID-19, enrolled during active disease.

The chain joins TRBV19 to TRBJ2-7; 8 nucleotides line up with TRBD1. This CDR3 is built from 15 residues. V lost 5 bases to trimming and J lost 4 bases; unmatched junction nucleotides: 10. From germline, CDR1 is LNHDA and CDR2 SQIVND (reference sequence). The CDR3 loop reads CASSPTDRGSYEQYF. In DNA, the CDR3 is TGTGCCAGTAGTCCTACAGACAGGGGCTCTTACGAGCAGTACTTC.

V usage is TRBV11-3 and J usage is TRBJ1-2; TRBD1 matches at 8 bases. Germline values: CDR1 SGHNT, CDR2 YENEEA. CDR3 size: 15 residues. The trim removed 4 bases at V and 8 bases at J, leaving 12 bases unmatched. CDR3 coding DNA: TGTGCCAGCAGCTCCGGACAGGGAAAGGGCGACGGCTACACCTTC. It specifies CASSSGQGKGDGYTF.

The chain is built from TRBV4-3 and TRBJ1-6; D is possibly TRBD1 (6 bases). The CDR3 has 15 residues. Per germline, CDR1 LGHNA and CDR2 YSLEER. Trimming removed 2 bases from V and 8 bases from J, with 13 bases in between. The DNA of the CDR3 is TGCGCCAGCAGCCAAAGTATACAGGGCGATTCACCCCTCCACTTT. It translates to CASSQSIQGDSPLHF.

The chain carries TRBV18 and TRBJ1-1; 10 bases agree with TRBD1. Losses at the gene ends were 1 base for V and 1 base for J; bases not matched to a gene: 3. CDR1 KGHSH and CDR2 LQKENI come from the germline V gene. This CDR3 region has 16 residues. The CDR3: CASSPQRDRGNTEAFF. Written as DNA, the CDR3 is TGTGCCAGCTCACCACAGCGGGACAGGGGGAACACTGAAGCTTTCTTT.

The chain employs TRBV5-1 and TRBJ1-2; no definite D call. CDR3 length equals 15 residues. V lost 3 bases to trimming and J lost 6 bases, with 18 bases between them. CDR1 and CDR2 (germline): SGHRS, YFSETQ. For the CDR3, the DNA is TGCGCCAGCAGCTCTAATCTCGAAAGCCGAAATGGCTACACCTTC. This gives the protein CASSSNLESRNGYTF.

The V and J genes are TRBV4-1 and TRBJ1-5, with TRBD1 identical over 7 bases. CDR1 and CDR2 (germline): MGHRA, YSYEKL. CDR3 length: 15 amino acids. With V trimmed by 0 bases and J by 6 bases, 5 bases remained unmatched. CDR3 sequence reads: CASSQDPQGSQPQHF. CDR3 DNA: TGCGCCAGCAGCCAAGACCCACAGGGGTCTCAGCCCCAGCATTTT.

The rearrangement uses TRBV18 and TRBJ2-1; TRBD2 matches 9 bases. CDR1 KGHSH and CDR2 LQKENI come from the germline V gene. V was clipped by 3 bases and J by 8 bases; unmatched bases: 17. The CDR3 consists of 18 residues. The CDR3 loop is CASSPDRVAGAKMYEQFF. In DNA form, the CDR3 reads TGTGCCAGCTCACCCGACAGAGTAGCGGGAGCGAAAATGTATGAGCAGTTCTTC.

V is TRBV10-3 and J is TRBJ1-2; D possibly corresponds to TRBD1 (5 bases). This CDR3 region has 11 residues. Germline CDR1 ENHRY, CDR2 SYGVKD. V was cut by 7 bases and J by 7 bases, with 10 bases left in between. CDR3: CAIMGRGGYTF. The CDR3 DNA follows: TGTGCCATCATGGGGAGGGGTGGCTACACCTTC.

V is TRBV20-1 and J is TRBJ2-7; D not resolved. Trimming shortened V by 6 bases and J by 4 bases, and 10 bases separated the two germline ends. The CDR3 length is 11 residues. Germline V CDR1 and CDR2: DFQATT, SNEGSKA (reference sequence). In nucleotides, the CDR3 is TGCAGTGCAACGGTGACTTACGAGCAGTACTTC. This codes for CSATVTYEQYF.

CDR3 residues: CASSLFRGSDTGELFF. The CDR3 DNA is TGCGCCAGCAGCTTGTTTCGCGGGAGCGACACCGGGGAGCTGTTTTTT. The chain links TRBV5-1 to TRBJ2-2, with 7 bases identical to TRBD2. V was clipped by 1 base and J by 3 bases; unmatched bases: 6. The CDR3 totals 16 residues. CDR1 and CDR2 (germline): SGHRS, YFSETQ.

The chain is built from TRBV7-3 and TRBJ2-1, with 15 bases lining up with TRBD2. CDR1 SGHTA and CDR2 FQGTGA come from the germline V gene. The CDR3 loop spans 19 amino acids. V was clipped by 0 bases and J by 5 bases; unmatched bases: 8. The CDR3 sequence: CASSLTVGTSGRTDNEQFF. CDR3 coding DNA: TGTGCCAGCAGCTTAACGGTCGGGACTAGCGGGAGGACCGACAATGAGCAGTTCTTC. Complete variable domain (other parts from reference TRBV7-3 and TRBJ2-1): GAGVSQTPSNKVTEKGKYVELRCDPISGHTALYWYRQSLGQGPEFLIYFQGTGAADDSGLPNDRFFAVRPEGSVSTLKIQRTERGDSAVYLCASSLTVGTSGRTDNEQFFGPGTRLTVL.

The V and J genes are TRBV18 and TRBJ2-3; 8 nucleotides match TRBD2. The CDR3 extends over 18 amino acids. CDR1 and CDR2 from the germline V gene are KGHSH and LQKENI. V gave up 5 bases and J gave up 1 base; unmatched junction bases: 14. In nucleotides, the CDR3 is TGTGCCAGCTCATCGTCAGGTCGGACTAGCATCCGCACAGATACGCAGTATTTT. This encodes CASSSSGRTSIRTDTQYF.

The chain carries TRBV27 and TRBJ1-4; tentatively, D is TRBD1 (6 bases). The CDR3 totals 12 residues. V was trimmed by 6 bases and J by 14 bases, leaving 16 bases between them. Germline CDR1 and CDR2: MNHEY and SMNVEV (reference sequence). The CDR3 nucleotides read TGTGCCAGCAGAACACTCGGACAGCCGCTGTTTTTT. Protein sequence: CASRTLGQPLFF.

The chain has TRBV5-8 and TRBJ2-7; TRBD2 matches 13 bases. Trimming removed 1 base from V and 5 bases from J; junction bases left unmatched: 9. CDR1 and CDR2 from the germline V gene are SGHTS and YDEGEE. CDR3 length: 17 amino acids. CDR3 protein: CASSLLLAGGPPHEQYF. The CDR3 DNA follows: TGTGCCAGCAGCTTGTTACTAGCGGGAGGGCCCCCCCACGAGCAGTACTTC.

The chain combines TRBV9 with TRBJ2-1; D possibly corresponds to TRBD2 (6 bases). This CDR3 contains 16 residues. Germline assignment: CDR1 SGDLS and CDR2 YYNGEE. V was clipped by 0 bases and J by 5 bases, with 15 bases between them. As DNA, the CDR3 is TGTGCCAGCAGCGTAGGTCTGGGACTGAGCAACAATGAGCAGTTCTTC. It translates to CASSVGLGLSNNEQFF. The full variable domain, in which reference TRBV9 and TRBJ2-1 provide the parts outside the CDR3, is DSGVTQTPKHLITATGQRVTLRCSPRSGDLSVYWYQQSLDQGLQFLIQYYNGEERAKGNILERFSAQQFPDLHSELNLSSLELGDSALYFCASSVGLGLSNNEQFFGPGTRLTVL.

The rearrangement uses TRBV11-3 and TRBJ1-5, with D possibly being TRBD1 (5 bases). The CDR3 has 15 amino acids. V lost 1 base, J lost 2 bases, and 9 bases lay in between. CDR1 and CDR2 (germline): SGHNT, YENEEA. The CDR3 reads CASSLVWGGNQPQHF. DNA for the CDR3: TGTGCCAGCAGCTTAGTGTGGGGGGGCAATCAGCCCCAGCATTTT.

This chain connects TRBV24-1 to TRBJ2-6; 7 nucleotides line up with TRBD1. This CDR3 is built from 19 residues. J was trimmed by 4 bases and V by 3 bases; bases with no gene match: 14. Germline values: CDR1 KGHDR, CDR2 SFDVKD. CDR3 amino acids: CATSDSPPARGSGANVLTF. The CDR3 nucleotides are TGTGCCACCAGTGATAGCCCCCCGGCCAGGGGGTCCGGGGCCAACGTCCTGACTTTC.

The CDR3 nucleotides read TGTGCCAGCAGCTTAGAGGACAGGGGGGCCCTTAGCAATCAGCCCCAGCATTTT. This codes for CASSLEDRGALSNQPQHF. This sequence joins TRBV7-6 and TRBJ1-5, with TRBD1 matching over 10 bases. Germline assignment: CDR1 SGHVS and CDR2 FNYEAQ. Trimming at V came to 1 base and at J to 0 bases, leaving 6 bases not matched to a gene. There are 18 residues in the CDR3.

The chain couples TRBV7-7 to TRBJ1-3; possible D gene TRBD1, 5 bases. The CDR3 sequence is 11 residues long. Per germline, CDR1 SSHAT and CDR2 FNYEAQ (reference sequence). CDR3 in DNA: TGTGCTGTCGACAGTGGAAACACCATATATTTT. Residues: CAVDSGNTIYF.